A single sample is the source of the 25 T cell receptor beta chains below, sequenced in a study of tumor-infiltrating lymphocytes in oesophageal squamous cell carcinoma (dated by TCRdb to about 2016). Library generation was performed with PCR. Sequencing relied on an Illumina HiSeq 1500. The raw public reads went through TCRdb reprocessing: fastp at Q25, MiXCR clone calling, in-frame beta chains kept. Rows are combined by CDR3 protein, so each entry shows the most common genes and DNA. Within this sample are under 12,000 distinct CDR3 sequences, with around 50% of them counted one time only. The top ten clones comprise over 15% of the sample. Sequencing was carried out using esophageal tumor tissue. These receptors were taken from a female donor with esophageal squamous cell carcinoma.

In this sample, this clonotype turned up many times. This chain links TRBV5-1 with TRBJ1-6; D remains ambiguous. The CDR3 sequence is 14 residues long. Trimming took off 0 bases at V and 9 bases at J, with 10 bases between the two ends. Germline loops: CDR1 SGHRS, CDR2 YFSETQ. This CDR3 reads CASSLGAGGSPLHF. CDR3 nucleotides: TGCGCCAGCAGCTTGGGAGCAGGAGGTTCACCCCTCCACTTT.

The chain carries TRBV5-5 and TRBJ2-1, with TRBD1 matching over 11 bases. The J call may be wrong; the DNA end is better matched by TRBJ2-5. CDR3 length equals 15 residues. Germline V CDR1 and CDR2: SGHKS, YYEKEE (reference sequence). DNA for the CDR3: TGTGCCAGCAGCATGACCGGGACAGGGGGTGAGACCCAGTACTTC. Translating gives CASSMTGTGGETQYF.

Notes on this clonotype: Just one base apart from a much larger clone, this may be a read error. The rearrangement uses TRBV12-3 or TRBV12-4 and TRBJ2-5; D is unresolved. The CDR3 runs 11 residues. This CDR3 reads CASSRPSEFFF. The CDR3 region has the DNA TGTGCCAGCAGTCGTCCGTCGGAATTCTTCTTC.

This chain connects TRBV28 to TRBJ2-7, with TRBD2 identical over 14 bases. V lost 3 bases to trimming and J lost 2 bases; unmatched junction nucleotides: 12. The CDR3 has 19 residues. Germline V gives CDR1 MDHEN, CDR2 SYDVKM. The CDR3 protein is CASSFEIPGLAGETYEQYF. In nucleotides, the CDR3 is TGTGCCAGCAGTTTTGAGATACCGGGACTAGCGGGAGAGACCTACGAGCAGTACTTC.

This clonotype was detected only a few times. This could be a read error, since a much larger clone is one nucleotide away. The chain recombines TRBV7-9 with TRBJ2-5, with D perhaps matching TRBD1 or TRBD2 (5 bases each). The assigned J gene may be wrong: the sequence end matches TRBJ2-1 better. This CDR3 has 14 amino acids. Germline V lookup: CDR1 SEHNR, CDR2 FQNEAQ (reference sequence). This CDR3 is CASSYPDGTRDQFF. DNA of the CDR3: TGTGCCAGCAGCTACCCGGACGGGACGAGAGACCAGTTCTTC.

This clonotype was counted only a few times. The CDR3 bases are TGTGCCAGCAGCTTAGGACGGGGTCAAGAGACCCAGTACTTC. Translated: CASSLGRGQETQYF. V is TRBV7-8 and J is TRBJ2-5, with a weak D call TRBD2 (5 bases). The germline V gene encodes CDR1 SGHVS and CDR2 FQNEAQ. Trimming took 1 base from V and 2 from J, leaving 8 bases between them. This CDR3 contains 14 residues.

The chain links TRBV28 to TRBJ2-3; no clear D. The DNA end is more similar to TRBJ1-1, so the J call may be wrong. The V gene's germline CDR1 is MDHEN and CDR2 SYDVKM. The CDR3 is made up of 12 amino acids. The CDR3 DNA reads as TGTGCCAGCAGTTTAGACCACACTGAAGCTTTCTTT. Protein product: CASSLDHTEAFF.

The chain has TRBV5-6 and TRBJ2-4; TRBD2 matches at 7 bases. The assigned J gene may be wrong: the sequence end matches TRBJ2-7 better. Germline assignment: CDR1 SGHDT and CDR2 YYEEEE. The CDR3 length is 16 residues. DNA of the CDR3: TGTGCCAGCAGCTCCCCAGGCGGGGGAAGCTCCTACGAGCAGTACTTC. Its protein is CASSSPGGGSSYEQYF.

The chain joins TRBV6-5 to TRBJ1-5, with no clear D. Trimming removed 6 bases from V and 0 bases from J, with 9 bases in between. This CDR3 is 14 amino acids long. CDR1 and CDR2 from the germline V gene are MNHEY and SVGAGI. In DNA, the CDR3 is TGTGCCAGCAGAGAAGGACTTAGCAATCAGCCCCAGCATTTT. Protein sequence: CASREGLSNQPQHF.

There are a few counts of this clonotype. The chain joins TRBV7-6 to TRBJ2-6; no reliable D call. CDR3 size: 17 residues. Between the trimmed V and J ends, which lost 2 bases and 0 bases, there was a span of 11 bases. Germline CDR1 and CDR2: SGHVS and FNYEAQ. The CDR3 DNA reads TGTGCCAGCAGCTTAAACACCCCCAGCTCTGGGGCCAACGTCCTGACTTTC. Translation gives CASSLNTPSSGANVLTF.

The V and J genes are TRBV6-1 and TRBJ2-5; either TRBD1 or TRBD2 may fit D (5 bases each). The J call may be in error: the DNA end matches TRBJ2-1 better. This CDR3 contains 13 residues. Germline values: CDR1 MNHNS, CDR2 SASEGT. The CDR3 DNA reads TGTGCCAGCAGTGTCCGGGACCACAATGAGCAGTTCTTC. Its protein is CASSVRDHNEQFF.

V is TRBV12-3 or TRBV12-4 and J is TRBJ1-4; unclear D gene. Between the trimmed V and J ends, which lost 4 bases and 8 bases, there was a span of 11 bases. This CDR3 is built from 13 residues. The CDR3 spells CASSWREREKLFF. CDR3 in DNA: TGTGCCAGCAGTTGGAGGGAGAGGGAAAAACTGTTTTTT.

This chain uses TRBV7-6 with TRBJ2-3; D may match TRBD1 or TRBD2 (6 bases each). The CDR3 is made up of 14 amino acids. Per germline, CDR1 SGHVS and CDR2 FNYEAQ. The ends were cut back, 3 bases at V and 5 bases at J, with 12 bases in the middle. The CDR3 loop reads CASSLPGAQDTQYF. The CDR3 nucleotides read TGTGCCAGCAGCTTGCCGGGGGCGCAAGATACGCAGTATTTT.

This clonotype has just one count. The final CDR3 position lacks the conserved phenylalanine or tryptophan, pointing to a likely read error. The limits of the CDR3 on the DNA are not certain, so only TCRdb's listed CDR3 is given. CDR3 sequence reads: CASGTGTSLETQYFGS. The chain employs TRBV12-3 or TRBV12-4 and TRBJ2-7; the table's D call of TRBD2 was not tested on the DNA. The CDR3 has 16 residues if both end residues are counted.

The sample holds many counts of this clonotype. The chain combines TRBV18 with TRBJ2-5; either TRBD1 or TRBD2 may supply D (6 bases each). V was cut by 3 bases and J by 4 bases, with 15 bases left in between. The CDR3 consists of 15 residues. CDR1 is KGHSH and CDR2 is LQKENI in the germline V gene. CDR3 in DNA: TGTGCCAGCTCACCGAACCAGGGGAGGTCAGAGACCCAGTACTTC. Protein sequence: CASSPNQGRSETQYF.

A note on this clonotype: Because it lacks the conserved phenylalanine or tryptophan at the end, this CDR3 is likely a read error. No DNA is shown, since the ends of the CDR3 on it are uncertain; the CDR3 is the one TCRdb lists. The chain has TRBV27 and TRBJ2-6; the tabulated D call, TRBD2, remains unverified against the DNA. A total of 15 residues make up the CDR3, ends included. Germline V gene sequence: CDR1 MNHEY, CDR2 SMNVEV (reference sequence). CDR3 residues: CASSLRGFSPLHFGN.

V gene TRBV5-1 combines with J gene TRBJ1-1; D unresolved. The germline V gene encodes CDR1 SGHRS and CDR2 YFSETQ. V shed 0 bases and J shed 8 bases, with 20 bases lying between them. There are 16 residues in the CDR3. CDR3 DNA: TGCGCCAGCAGCTTGGGGCCAGTCGGGCAACTAGAAGAAGCTTTCTTT. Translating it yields CASSLGPVGQLEEAFF.

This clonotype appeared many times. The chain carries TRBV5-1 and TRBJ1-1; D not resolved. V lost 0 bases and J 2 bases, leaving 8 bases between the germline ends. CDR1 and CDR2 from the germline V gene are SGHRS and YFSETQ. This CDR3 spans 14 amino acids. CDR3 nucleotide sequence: TGCGCCAGCAGCTTGGATCTAGACAACACTGAAGCTTTCTTT. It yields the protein CASSLDLDNTEAFF.

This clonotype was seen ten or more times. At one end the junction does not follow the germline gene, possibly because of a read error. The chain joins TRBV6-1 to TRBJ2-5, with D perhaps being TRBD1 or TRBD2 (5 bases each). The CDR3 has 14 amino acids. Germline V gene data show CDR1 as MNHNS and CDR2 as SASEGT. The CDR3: CASSAGPYNSPLHF. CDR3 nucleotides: TGTGCCAGCAGTGCGGGACCTTATAATTCACCCCTCCACTTC.

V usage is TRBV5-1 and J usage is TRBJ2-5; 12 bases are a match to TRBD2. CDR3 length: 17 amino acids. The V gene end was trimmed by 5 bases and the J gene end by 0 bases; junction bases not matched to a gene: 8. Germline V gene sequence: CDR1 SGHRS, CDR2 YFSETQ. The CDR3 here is CASRGLAGGAYQETQYF. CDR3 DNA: TGCGCCAGCAGGGGGCTAGCGGGAGGGGCGTACCAAGAGACCCAGTACTTC.

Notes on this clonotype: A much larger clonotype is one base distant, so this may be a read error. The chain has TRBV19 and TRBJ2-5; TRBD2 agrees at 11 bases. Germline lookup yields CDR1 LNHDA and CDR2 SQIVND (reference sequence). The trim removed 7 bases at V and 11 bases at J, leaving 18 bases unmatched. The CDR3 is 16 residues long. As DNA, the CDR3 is TGTGCCAGTAAGGCCCTTAGGCCTAGCGGGAGGAATGAGCAGTACTTC. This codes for CASKALRPSGRNEQYF.

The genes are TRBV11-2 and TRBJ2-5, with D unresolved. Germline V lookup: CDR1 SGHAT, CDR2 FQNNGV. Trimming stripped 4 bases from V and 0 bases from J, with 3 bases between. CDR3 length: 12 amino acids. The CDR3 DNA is TGTGCCAGCAGCTACTACCAAGAGACCCAGTACTTC. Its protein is CASSYYQETQYF.

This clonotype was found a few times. The CDR3 is CASSPRGRGETQYF. The DNA of the CDR3 is TGTGCCAGCAGCCCCAGGGGGCGGGGGGAGACCCAGTACTTC. This chain connects TRBV7-3 to TRBJ2-5; tentative D call: TRBD1 (8 bases). V was clipped by 5 bases and J by 5 bases, with 15 bases between them. Looked up from germline, CDR1 is SGHTA and CDR2 is FQGTGA. This CDR3 has 14 residues.

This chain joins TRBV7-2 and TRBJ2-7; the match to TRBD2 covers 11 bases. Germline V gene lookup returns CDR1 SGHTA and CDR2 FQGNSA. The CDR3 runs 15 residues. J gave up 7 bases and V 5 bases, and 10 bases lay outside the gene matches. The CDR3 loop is CASSTRTSGYNEQYF. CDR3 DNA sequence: TGTGCCAGCAGCACCCGGACTAGCGGGTACAATGAGCAGTACTTC.

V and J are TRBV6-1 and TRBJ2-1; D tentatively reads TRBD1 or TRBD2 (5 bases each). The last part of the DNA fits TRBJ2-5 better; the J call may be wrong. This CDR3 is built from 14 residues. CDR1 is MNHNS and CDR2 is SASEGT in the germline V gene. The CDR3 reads CASGISGHQETQYF. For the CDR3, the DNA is TGTGCCAGCGGAATCTCGGGACACCAAGAGACCCAGTACTTC.